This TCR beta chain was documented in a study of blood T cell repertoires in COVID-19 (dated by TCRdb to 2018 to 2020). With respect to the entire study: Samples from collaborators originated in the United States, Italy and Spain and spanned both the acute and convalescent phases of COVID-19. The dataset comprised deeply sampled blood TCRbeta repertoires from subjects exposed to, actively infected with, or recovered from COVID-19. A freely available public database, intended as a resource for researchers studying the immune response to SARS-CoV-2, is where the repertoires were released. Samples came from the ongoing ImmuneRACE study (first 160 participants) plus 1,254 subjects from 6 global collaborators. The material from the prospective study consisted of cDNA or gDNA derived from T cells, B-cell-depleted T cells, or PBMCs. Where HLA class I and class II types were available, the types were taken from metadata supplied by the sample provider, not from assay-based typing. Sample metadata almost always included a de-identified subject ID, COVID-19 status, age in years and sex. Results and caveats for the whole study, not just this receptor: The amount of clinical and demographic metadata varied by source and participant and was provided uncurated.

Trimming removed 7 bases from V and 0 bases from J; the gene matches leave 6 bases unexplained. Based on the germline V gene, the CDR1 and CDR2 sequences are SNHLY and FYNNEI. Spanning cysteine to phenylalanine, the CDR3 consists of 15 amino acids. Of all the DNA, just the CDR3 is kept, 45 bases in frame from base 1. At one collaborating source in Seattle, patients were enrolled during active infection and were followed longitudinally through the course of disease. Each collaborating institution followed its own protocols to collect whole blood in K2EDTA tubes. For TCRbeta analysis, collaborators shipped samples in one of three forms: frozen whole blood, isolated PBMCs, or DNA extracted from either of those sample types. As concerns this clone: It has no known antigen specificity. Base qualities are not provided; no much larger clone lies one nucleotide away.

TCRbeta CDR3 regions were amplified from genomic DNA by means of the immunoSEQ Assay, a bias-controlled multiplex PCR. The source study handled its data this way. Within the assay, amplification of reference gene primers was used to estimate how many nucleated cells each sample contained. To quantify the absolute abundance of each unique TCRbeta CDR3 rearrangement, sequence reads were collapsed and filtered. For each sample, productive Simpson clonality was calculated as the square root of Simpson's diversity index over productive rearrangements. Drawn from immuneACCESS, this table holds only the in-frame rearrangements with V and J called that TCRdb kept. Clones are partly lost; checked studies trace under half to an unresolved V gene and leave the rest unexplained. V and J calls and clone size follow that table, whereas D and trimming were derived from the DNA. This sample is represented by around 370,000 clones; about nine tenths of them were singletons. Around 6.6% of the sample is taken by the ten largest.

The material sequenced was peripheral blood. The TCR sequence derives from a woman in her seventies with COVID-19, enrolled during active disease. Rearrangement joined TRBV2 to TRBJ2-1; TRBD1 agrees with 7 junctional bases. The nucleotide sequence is TGTGCCAGCAAACCCTCAGGGGGCTCCTACAATGAGCAGTTCTTC. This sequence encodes CASKPSGGSYNEQFF.